This T cell receptor beta chain was observed in a study of blood T cells in healthy people across ages. Regarding this clonotype: Its antigen is currently unknown.

Together with a sample-barcoded 5' primer, a J-beta primer mix was included in a second PCR lasting 7 to 11 cycles. From the 5' RACE reads, TCRdb called clonotypes with MiXCR, one entry per CDR3 protein. Of around 520,000 distinct CDR3 sequences in the sample, around 27% were seen once. The CDR3 runs to 13 residues. Trimming took off 3 bases at V and 7 bases at J, with 13 bases between the two ends. Per the germline V gene, CDR1 is SGHRS and CDR2 is YFSETQ. General study findings and limits: With age, beta diversity per million T cells declined roughly linearly, significantly by 35 to 40.

These data were also filed under a second study, of T cells of mothers and their children. This second study says: Every microgram of extracted RNA entered cDNA synthesis, roughly 1.4 ug per 15 ul. Several million TCR beta reads per child versus over 8 million per mother.

Input material: blood. The chain couples TRBV5-1 to TRBJ1-1, with D unclear. The sequence was collected from a boy aged 2 to 10 in good health. The CDR3 loop is CASSWNGRNEAFF. The CDR3 DNA sequence: TGCGCCAGCAGCTGGAATGGCCGCAATGAAGCTTTCTTT.